A selection of T cell receptor beta chains follows, all from one sample in a study of graft-versus-host responses after intestinal transplantation. No antigen has been identified for these receptors. Here immunoSEQ multiplex PCR was the method, and the copy in TCRdb shows in-frame clones only, minus some. The table shows about 88,000 clones, with roughly 90% occurring only once. The sample was unstimulated CD4+ T cells sorted from spleen or lymph node cells, taken before intestinal transplant. These receptors were obtained from a human donor who received an intestinal transplant. CDR3s include the opening cysteine and the closing phenylalanine or tryptophan. The D gene is left open where the match is weak. Size is stated for part of the rows, as once, few or many counts, or as a class when the clone is expanded.

V gene	clone size	CDR3 length	J gene	D gene	CDR3 DNA	CDR3 protein
TRBV5-1	once	15	TRBJ2-5	TRBD1	TGCGCCAGCAGCGCGGACAGGGGGCTCAAGGGGACCCAGTACTTC	CASSADRGLKGTQYF
TRBV6-6	.	14	TRBJ1-3	TRBD1	TGTGCCAGCAGTTATGGGACAGGAGGAAACACCATATATTTT	CASSYGTGGNTIYF
TRBV19	.	14	TRBJ2-3	.	TGTGCCAGTAGTCCAGACGAGCGCATCGATACGCAGTATTTT	CASSPDERIDTQYF
TRBV15	.	16	TRBJ2-2	.	TGTGCCACCAGCAGAGTGGGCGCGGGACCGACCGGGGAGCTGTTTTTT	CATSRVGAGPTGELFF
TRBV18	.	14	TRBJ2-1	TRBD1	TGTGCCAGCTCACCACCTGAGGGGGCGAATGAGCAGTTCTTC	CASSPPEGANEQFF
TRBV7-2	.	12	TRBJ2-1	.	TGTGCCAGCAACATGGTCCCCGCTGAGCAGTTCTTC	CASNMVPAEQFF
TRBV19	.	15	TRBJ1-4	.	TGTGCCAGTAGCCTCATGGGGGGAGGTGGAGAAAAACTGTTTTTT	CASSLMGGGGEKLFF
TRBV5-1	few	17	TRBJ1-3	TRBD1	TGCGCCAGCAGCCCGGGACAGGGGCCCCTCTCTGGAAACACCATATATTTT	CASSPGQGPLSGNTIYF
TRBV5-1	.	17	TRBJ2-7	TRBD2	TGCGCCAGCAGCAAAGGAGGACTAGCGGGGGTAAGCTACGAGCAGTACTTC	CASSKGGLAGVSYEQYF
TRBV27	.	17	TRBJ2-1	TRBD2	TGTGCCAGCAGCAAAAGGGCTAGCGGGGACTCCTACAATGAGCAGTTCTTC	CASSKRASGDSYNEQFF